The 9 T cell receptor beta chains presented below share a single source sample, sequenced in a study of T cell clonotyping in hematopoietic cell transplantation. The method was immunoSEQ multiplex PCR; TCRdb's version includes in-frame clones alone and lacks a portion of them. The sample has roughly 30,000 clones, 80% to 95% seen once. Sequenced here: PBMCs, sampled 100 days after allogeneic stem cell transplant. The receptor source for this set is a female patient aged 50-60 years who had an allogeneic stem cell transplant from a related donor, so the T cells may come from the graft donor. Some clones in this sample may be carry-over from other donors' samples.

The rearrangement links TRBV5-1 to TRBJ2-3; D is perhaps TRBD1 (5 bases). The V and J ends lost 5 bases and 9 bases respectively, with 10 bases between them. The CDR3 consists of 11 residues. The germline gives CDR1 SGHRS, CDR2 YFSETQ. The CDR3 here is CASRDRGTQYF. CDR3 bases: TGCGCCAGCAGAGACAGAGGCACGCAGTATTTT.

The chain carries TRBV30 and TRBJ1-1, with 7 positions matching TRBD1. The CDR3 loop spans 12 amino acids. J was trimmed by 8 bases and V by 1 base; bases with no gene match: 4. Germline assignment: CDR1 GTSNPN and CDR2 SVGIG (reference sequence). The CDR3 DNA is TGTGCCTGGAGTGCTGGGACAGCCGAAGCTTTCTTT. It encodes CAWSAGTAEAFF.

The V gene is TRBV9, the J gene TRBJ2-2, with D possibly matching TRBD2 (5 bases). Trimming cost V 3 bases and J 4 bases, with 7 bases left between them. The CDR3 extends over 13 amino acids. Germline-derived CDR1 and CDR2 are SGDLS and YYNGEE. The CDR3 DNA follows: TGTGCCAGCAGCGCTCGGGGCACCGGGGAGCTGTTTTTT. Protein product: CASSARGTGELFF.

The gene calls are TRBV7-9 and TRBJ1-5, with a tentative D call TRBD1 (6 bases). CDR1 is SEHNR, CDR2 FQNEAQ, per germline (reference sequence). The length of the CDR3 is 14 residues. With 2 bases removed from V and 3 bases from J, the gap between germline ends came to 8 bases. The CDR3 DNA follows: TGTGCCAGCAGCTTACGGGACAACAATCAGCCCCAGCATTTT. Protein sequence: CASSLRDNNQPQHF.

The chain is built from TRBV11-3 and TRBJ2-3; D tentatively reads TRBD1 or TRBD2 (5 bases each). The CDR3 runs 15 residues. CDR1 is SGHNT and CDR2 is YENEEA in the germline V gene. V lost 5 bases to trimming and J lost 4 bases, with 16 bases between them. The CDR3 DNA reads TGTGCCAGCAGCGCCGGGGCCCGTAGCGCAGATACGCAGTATTTT. It translates to CASSAGARSADTQYF.

This clone appeared a few times. This chain uses TRBV7-8 with TRBJ2-2, with 9 positions matching TRBD1. Germline-derived CDR1 and CDR2 are SGHVS and FQNEAQ. V shed 3 bases and J 3 bases; nucleotides not matched to a gene: 14. CDR3 length: 19 amino acids. CDR3 sequence (DNA): TGTGCCAGCAGCTTGAGCACTCTTACAGGGGGCGCGGACACCGGGGAGCTGTTTTTT. Its protein product is CASSLSTLTGGADTGELFF.

This clone was seen only once. The rearrangement links TRBV5-1 to TRBJ1-1; D is undetermined. The CDR3 spans 12 residues. Germline loops: CDR1 SGHRS, CDR2 YFSETQ. Trimming left V 3 bases short and J 7 bases short, with 10 bases between. CDR3 protein: CASSSMTSEAFF. The CDR3 nucleotides are TGCGCCAGCAGCTCCATGACAAGTGAAGCTTTCTTT.

This chain joins TRBV27 and TRBJ1-1; 9 bases align to TRBD1. Germline CDR1 reads MNHEY; CDR2 reads SMNVEV (reference sequence). Trimming took 6 bases from V and 1 from J; bases not matched to a gene: 9. The length of the CDR3 is 16 residues. The CDR3 DNA sequence: TGTGCCAGCAGCCTTACGGAGGGACAGGGGAACACTGAAGCTTTCTTT. Protein product: CASSLTEGQGNTEAFF.

This rearrangement joins TRBV5-1 to TRBJ2-5; the D is unclear. The CDR3 length is 13 residues. Germline loops: CDR1 SGHRS, CDR2 YFSETQ. The V and J ends lost 5 bases and 4 bases respectively, with 12 bases between them. CDR3 coding DNA: TGCGCCAGCAGTGGAATGGTGGGAGAGACCCAGTACTTC. Amino acid sequence: CASSGMVGETQYF.